The T cell receptor beta chain under discussion was sequenced for a study of cytomegalovirus exposure and HLA in healthy donors (dated by TCRdb to the late 2010s). Regarding the research as a whole: An earlier analysis of approximately 640 of the donors reported approximately 300 Gb of sequence data and around 120 million unique TCR beta sequences from approximately 180 million T cells. An early release that covered roughly 600 HLA-typed donors contained around 300 gigabases of sequencing data and about 84 million unique TCR sequences. Of the roughly 400 genotyped donors, 65% to 90% fell in the genetic ancestry cluster associated with self-reported Caucasian donors. The aim of the study was to test whether cataloging public T cell receptors could identify signatures of past pathogen exposure. The T cell repertoires of roughly 660 subjects were profiled by immunosequencing and related to cytomegalovirus serostatus. Besides the first cohort of 500 to 700 subjects, a separate validation cohort made up of 120 different subjects was used. The study combined high-throughput TCR immunosequencing, statistical association of individual TCRs with disease status, and machine learning to predict cytomegalovirus infection status. A later analysis re-examined previously published TCR beta repertoires from just over 650 donors and added high-resolution HLA genotyping to investigate patterns of TCR occurrence. Rather than using new phenotypic data, the later analysis identified candidate immune exposures from TCR beta sequences and from how often those sequences occurred across donors. To decide whether each TCR beta V gene segment behaved as functional or pseudogenic, an earlier analysis of some 600 of the donors relied on high-throughput TCR beta sequencing. Donor age, sex, ethnicity and CMV serostatus were compiled alongside the repertoire data. A later genetic analysis took genome-wide SNP genotypes for about three fifths of the 666 donors and used that subset as a discovery cohort. All discovery cohort repertoires had been generated using a single sequencing platform. HLA typing included class I and class II loci at four-digit resolution. Typing coverage differed by locus: A, B, C, DRB1 and DQB1 were typed in roughly 629-630 donors, DQA1 in 522, DPA1 in some 610, and DPB1 in about 450. Roughly 5 DR-DQ haplotypes were handled as single units for association and clustering, since linkage in the cohort was strong. On average, roughly 200,000 unique TCR beta nucleotide sequences were sequenced per donor among 398 genotyped donors of the cohort, with roughly 19% of those sequences being non-productive.

The protocol used for the library was the immunoSEQ multiplex PCR assay. For the multiplex PCR, a mixture combining 60 forward primers for TCR Vbeta segments and 13 reverse primers for TCR Jbeta segments was used. The CDR3 region of rearranged TCR beta genes was amplified from genomic DNA by a multiplex PCR assay. Amplified TCR beta libraries were sequenced as 87-base-pair reads on the Illumina HiSeq System. As for the authors' bioinformatics: A later analysis tallied roughly 78 million unique TCR beta chains across the 666 repertoires, and approximately 12 million of those chains were shared by two or more donors. A nearest-neighbor algorithm error-corrected the raw reads and collapsed the reads into unique sequences, merging closely related sequences to remove PCR and sequencing errors. Alignment of CDR3 sequences to IMGT reference sequences was used to assign V, D and J gene segments. For a sequence to be retained, a match of at least six nucleotides to both a V gene segment and a J gene segment was required. A rearrangement was called productive if the CDR3 had no stop codons and remained in frame with V and J, and every other rearrangement was called non-productive. Following IMGT convention, CDR3 was defined as the stretch from the second conserved V-encoded cysteine up to the conserved J-encoded phenylalanine. The earlier analysis of about 500 of the donors excluded sequences that lacked an unambiguous match to a single V gene segment. An earlier analysis of 587 of the donors classified V segments as functional when productive rearrangements were above 56.7% and as segregating when the standard deviation between donors was above 5%. A statistical classification framework was developed to diagnose cytomegalovirus status using the catalog of TCR beta chain sequences. V and J gene assignment, in a later analysis, came from comparing TCR nucleotide sequences with IMGT/GENE-DB human TR gene sequences. In a later analysis, CDR3 sequences and most-parsimonious VDJ recombination scenarios were assigned using the TCRdist pipeline. In a later analysis, each TCR beta chain was defined by its CDR3 amino acid sequence together with its V-gene family, and reads lacking a unique V-gene family were excluded. A later analysis removed 592 highly shared, low-generation-probability nucleotide sequences to deal with suspected cross-contamination and a sequencing artifact. In a later analysis, a clonal expansion index was calculated for each public chain from normalized within-repertoire ranks of inferred template counts. In a later analysis, generation probabilities were computed using a VDJ recombination model fitted to out-of-frame rearrangements, and the results were checked against IGoR. A later analysis scored TCR-TCR, TCR-HLA and TCR-CMV co-occurrence with hypergeometric tests, applying a repertoire-size bias correction to TCR pairs. In a later analysis, false discovery rates were estimated by permuting HLA or CMV assignments 20 times. In a later analysis, co-occurring TCRs were grouped using DBSCAN, with TCRdist sequence similarity added in when clustering inside HLA-allele-positive subsets. Co-occurrence clustering excluded repertoires with fewer than 30,000 or more than 120,000 public chains, plus five with anomalous nucleotide sharing. TCRdb carries this immuneACCESS record with in-frame sequences only. Its versions omit some clonotypes, under half of them owing to an unresolved V gene in the studies checked, with the rest unexplained. V and J calls and clone size follow that table, whereas D and trimming were derived from the DNA. For this sample the table gives some 85,000 clones, of which more than 70% were detected only once. About 3% of the sample is in the top ten clones.

As concerns this clone: Its antigen target is currently unknown. Nothing much larger sits one base from this clone, and base qualities are not available.

Findings and caveats that apply to the study as a whole: Correlated functional status among segregating V segments might reflect linkage disequilibrium, but an unknown experimental factor could not be ruled out. The study listed 164 TCR beta chains as associated with cytomegalovirus. Sequencing depth was assumed to be roughly uniform across donors in the presence/absence analyses, though that assumption may not hold. A later analysis reported that several top co-occurrence clusters appeared linked to parvovirus B19, influenza, CMV and Epstein-Barr virus. The classifier was reported to diagnose cytomegalovirus status with high specificity and sensitivity in both the original and validation cohorts. V-gene and J-gene trimming of TCR beta chains was associated with a missense DCLRE1C variant in a later genetic analysis, and the association was replicated in an independent cohort. According to a later analysis, TCR association rates differed among HLA loci, with DRB1 alleles showing the most associated TCRs and HLA-C alleles showing the fewest. At a false discovery rate of 0.05, a later analysis linked 16,951 TCR beta sequences to specific HLA alleles. According to a later genetic analysis, donors in an Asian-associated ancestry cluster had fewer N-insertions in productive TCRs than the approximately 710-donor mean. Most TCR sequences were seen in very few donors, while some public TCRs were found in many individuals. A cluster of highly shared sequence variants was judged likely to represent a technical artifact of the sequencing pipeline. Because HLA typing was unavailable for some donors at each locus, only the typed subset was used in association tests. A further reported finding was that TCR beta sequences accurately predicted the HLA-A and HLA-B alleles for most subjects in the first cohort. Most CMV-associated TCR beta chains appeared to be HLA-restricted in a later analysis, and the HLA associations seemed to be driven largely by CMV exposure. Some IMGT-functional V segments, including TRBV6-2 and TRBV6-3, could not be told apart with the 87-base-pair reads, so those segments were excluded. According to the authors, the approach could potentially be generalized to other disease states and immunological phenotypes. In an earlier analysis of about 600 of the donors, most TCR beta V segments appeared in productive rearrangements about 87% or about 30% of the time, broadly matching IMGT annotations. Compared with equally common non-associated chains, HLA-associated TCR beta chains in a later analysis were more clonally expanded and had lower generation probabilities. In vitro tests confirmed that a few of the cytomegalovirus-associated TCR beta chains recognize cytomegalovirus antigens. In this cohort, only TCR beta chains were sequenced, and detectable features were limited by the absence of alpha or paired-chain data. Some 16 rarely observed V segments, including chromosome 9 orphons, were excluded from the earlier analysis of approximately 500 of the donors because counts were too low. The only immune exposure information available for the cohort was CMV serostatus. Strong co-occurrence of HLA alleles, especially DR and DQ, made assigning TCR associations to individual alleles difficult.

Trimmed from V: 2 bases; trimmed from J: 5 bases; junction bases lacking a gene match: 3. In the germline V gene, CDR1 corresponds to SGDLS and CDR2 to YYNGEE. Spanning cysteine to phenylalanine, the CDR3 consists of 16 amino acids. Only CDR3 DNA remains: 48 bases, in frame from the first base. The cohort was made up of about 670 healthy bone marrow donors. At the time of sampling, every cohort member was nominally healthy, though immune exposures that went unrecorded were likely present. The donor was CMV seronegative and was included in the group of several hundred seronegative cohort members. Each donor provided a peripheral blood sample, and peripheral blood mononuclear cells were used for TCR beta sequencing. Genomic DNA extraction from the blood cell samples was performed with the Qiagen DNeasy Blood Extraction Kit.

Sequencing was carried out using PBMCs. The receptor comes from a man in his forties or fifties in good health and CMV-seronegative. The rearranged chain carries TRBV9 and TRBJ2-5; TRBD2 aligns with 16 central bases. At the DNA level, the sequence is TGTGCCAGCAGCGTGGGACTAGCGGGGGGGGCTGAGACCCAGTACTTC. Its amino acids are CASSVGLAGGAETQYF.